These T cell receptor beta chains were read from a single sample in a study of T cell responses to AZD1222 COVID-19 vaccine. Only in-frame clones appear in the TCRdb table, and some are missing; sequencing was by immunoSEQ multiplex PCR. The data contain nearly 95,000 clones, 85% to 90% of them seen just once; the ten biggest clones take up roughly 2.4%. The sequencing used peripheral blood, collected 28 days after the second AZD1222 dose. The source is an adult who received the AZD1222 COVID-19 vaccine. Each CDR3 is given with its conserved first and last residue. The order of the fields is V gene, J gene, D gene, clone size, CDR3 protein, CDR3 DNA. D genes are given only for firm matches. Not all rows give a size; the values are once, few, many and, for expanded clones, a class.

TRBV12-3/TRBV12-4,TRBJ1-2,TRBD1,.,CASSLLTGEGYTF,TGTGCCAGCAGTTTATTAACAGGGGAAGGATACACCTTC
TRBV14,TRBJ2-1,TRBD1,.,CASSPDRYEQFF,TGTGCCAGCAGCCCGGACAGGTATGAGCAGTTCTTC
TRBV30,TRBJ1-5,.,.,CAWSPQGWGDQPQHF,TGTGCCTGGAGTCCGCAGGGATGGGGCGATCAGCCCCAGCATTTT
TRBV6-5,TRBJ2-1,TRBD2,.,CASRSGTSFGNEQFF,TGTGCCAGCAGGTCCGGGACTAGCTTTGGCAATGAGCAGTTCTTC
TRBV2,TRBJ1-5,.,.,CASSGGFYQPQHF,TGTGCCAGCAGTGGCGGGTTCTATCAGCCCCAGCATTTT
TRBV18,TRBJ1-6,TRBD1,.,CASSPFDPGTAFSYNSPLHF,TGTGCCAGCTCACCTTTCGACCCCGGGACAGCGTTCTCCTATAATTCACCCCTCCACTTT
TRBV3-1/TRBV3-2,TRBJ1-2,.,.,CASSPLDRDYGYTF,TGTGCCAGCAGCCCTTTAGACAGAGACTATGGCTACACCTTC
TRBV19,TRBJ1-1,TRBD1,few,CASSMGRGRWSTEAFF,TGTGCCAGTAGTATGGGCAGGGGGAGATGGAGCACTGAAGCTTTCTTT
TRBV6-1,TRBJ2-2,.,.,CASSEDPTGELFF,TGTGCCAGCAGTGAAGACCCTACCGGGGAGCTGTTTTTT
TRBV30,TRBJ1-1,TRBD1,few,CACPGGDRGEAFF,TGTGCCTGCCCAGGCGGGGACAGGGGTGAAGCTTTCTTT
TRBV5-1,TRBJ2-1,.,.,CASSLQAPNEQFF,TGCGCCAGCAGCTTGCAGGCACCCAATGAGCAGTTCTTC
TRBV13,TRBJ1-2,.,.,CASSSDTEGGYTF,TGTGCCAGCAGCTCGGACACCGAGGGTGGCTACACCTTC
TRBV6-4,TRBJ1-2,TRBD1,.,CASSDSGTGDGYTF,TGTGCCAGCAGTGACTCAGGGACAGGGGATGGCTACACCTTC
TRBV5-4,TRBJ2-5,.,.,CASSLMDPGGETQYF,TGTGCCAGCAGCTTGATGGACCCCGGGGGAGAGACCCAGTACTTC
TRBV14,TRBJ2-2,.,.,CASSQFPADTGELFF,TGTGCCAGCAGCCAATTTCCAGCGGACACCGGGGAGCTGTTTTTT
TRBV15,TRBJ1-2,.,.,CATSRDGYGYTF,TGTGCCACCAGCAGAGACGGCTATGGCTACACCTTC
TRBV7-2,TRBJ2-3,.,.,CASSLRRGPGGQYF,TGTGCCAGCAGCTTAAGGCGGGGCCCCGGCGGGCAGTATTTT
TRBV7-2,TRBJ2-1,.,medium-sized,CASSSAQGIEEQFF,TGTGCCAGCAGCTCGGCACAGGGAATAGAGGAGCAGTTCTTC
TRBV6-1,TRBJ1-2,.,.,CASSETGLANYGYTF,TGTGCCAGCAGTGAAACAGGTTTAGCTAACTATGGCTACACCTTC
TRBV12-3/TRBV12-4,TRBJ1-6,TRBD1,.,CASRGQGNSPLHF,TGTGCCAGCAGAGGACAGGGGAATTCACCCCTCCACTTT
TRBV5-1,TRBJ1-5,.,.,CASSLAVGEPQHF,TGCGCCAGCAGCTTGGCGGTGGGAGAGCCCCAGCATTTT
TRBV19,TRBJ1-1,.,.,CASIDAQQRGTAFF,TGTGCCAGTATCGATGCCCAACAGAGGGGTACGGCTTTCTTT
TRBV2,TRBJ1-2,.,.,CASRASERQAVRDYGYTF,TGTGCCAGCAGAGCCAGTGAAAGACAGGCGGTTAGGGACTATGGCTACACCTTC